The present entry profiles one TCR beta chain with its context. This clone's antigen is unknown. Base qualities are not provided; no much larger clone lies one nucleotide away. These data belong to a study of T cells after yellow fever vaccination (dated by TCRdb to between 2018 and 2021). Study-wide context: Libraries from fractions with low cell numbers were prepared with the SMART-Seq v4 Ultra Low Input RNA kit. Blood was collected at multiple timepoints before and after primary and secondary immunization, and bulk PBMC replicates and cell subsets were isolated. Bulk TCR alpha and beta repertoires were sequenced longitudinally to track T-cell clones before and after primary and booster YFV17D yellow fever vaccination. Two healthy male donors, one aged 18 to 29 and one aged 30 to 39 years, were included in the cohort.

TCR cDNA was synthesized by 5'RACE template switching, which introduced a universal primer site and unique molecular identifiers. Priming of cDNA synthesis was performed from both the TCR alpha and TCR beta constant segments. Two PCR steps were used to amplify libraries, with sample barcodes and sequencing adapters being added in the second step. Libraries were sequenced on Illumina HiSeq 2500 (2x100 bp) or NovaSeq (2x150 bp). As for the original processing: MIGEC handled demultiplexing of reads and collapsing into UMI consensus sequences, while MiXCR performed V(D)J alignment. Vaccine-responding clonotypes were defined with edgeR using replicate PBMC samples, requiring FDR below 0.01 and a log2 fold change above 5 up to day 15. Bulk clonotypes were assigned CD4 or CD8 identity according to which sequenced CD4 or CD8 repertoire held them at higher abundance. TCRdb reprocessing: public reads trimmed at Q25 with fastp, clones called with MiXCR, in-frame beta chains kept. Records with the same CDR3 protein are collapsed into one entry carrying the most frequent genes and DNA. The V and J calls reflect TCRdb's pipeline rather than the authors' work. For this sample there are 250,000 to 300,000 distinct CDR3 sequences; under 15% appear just once. In total, the top ten clones hold about 0.51% of the sample.

The sample's treatment or condition label, decoded: live attenuated yellow fever vaccine strain. PBMCs were isolated from peripheral blood using a standard Ficoll-Paque protocol. Dynabeads CD4 and CD8 positive selection kits were used to isolate CD4 and CD8 T-cell fractions. TriZol was used to extract RNA from bulk PBMCs, from CD4 and CD8 fractions, and from dextramer-positive and dextramer-negative fractions. V and J are truncated by 0 bases and 1 base respectively, leaving an intervening sequence of 6 bases. The CDR3 numbers 14 residues from cysteine through phenylalanine. Of the read, only the CDR3 DNA is kept; its 42 bases are in frame from base 1. The full study reports these points: Most clones expanded after primary vaccination (almost 98% of CD4 and approximately 90% of CD8) were re-detected after the booster, suggesting that broad memory maintenance occurred. A small share of clonotypes occurred in both CD4 and CD8 compartments, likely arising from convergent recombination. Only a couple of donors were included in the study, so the extent to which the findings can be generalized is limited. FACS-sorted repertoires could contain abundant contaminating clonotypes from the bulk population, so computational filtering was required. The secondary T-cell response was weaker than the primary response but faster, peaking on day 5 instead of day 15.

The sequenced sample was CD4+ T cells sorted from PBMCs, obtained 45 days after the yellow fever booster vaccination. The receptor was derived from a man aged 25-40 years who received the YFV17D yellow fever vaccine. The chain is encoded by TRBV12-3 or TRBV12-4 joined to TRBJ1-1; the D gene is not confidently resolved. CDR3 sequence: CASSLAPANTEAFF. In nucleotides, the sequence is TGTGCCAGCAGTTTAGCCCCGGCGAACACTGAAGCTTTCTTT.